The entry that follows covers one TCR beta chain sequence. Produced via immunoSEQ multiplex PCR; TCRdb's table is partial and in-frame only. The repertoire holds some 2.1 million clones, with about 95% as singletons. The data belong to a study of shared clonotypes between healthy human individuals. Study context: Plates per donor: three CD4 naive, three CD4 memory, two CD8 naive, one CD8 memory.

Germline assignment: CDR1 SEHNR and CDR2 FQNEAQ (reference sequence). The CDR3 is 13 residues long. The V end was cut by 7 bases, the J end by 2 bases, with 11 bases between. Naive CD8 cells, CD45RO-negative and positively selected for CCR7, excluded terminally differentiated effector memory CD45RA+ cells. The V call is TRBV7-9, the J call TRBJ2-5, with D tentatively TRBD1 or TRBD2 (5 bases each). The source is a man younger than 35 in good health. Specimen: naive CD8+ T cells sorted from blood. Here the CDR3 reads CASTRGAQETQYF. The CDR3 region has the DNA TGTGCCAGCACCCGAGGGGCTCAAGAGACCCAGTACTTC.